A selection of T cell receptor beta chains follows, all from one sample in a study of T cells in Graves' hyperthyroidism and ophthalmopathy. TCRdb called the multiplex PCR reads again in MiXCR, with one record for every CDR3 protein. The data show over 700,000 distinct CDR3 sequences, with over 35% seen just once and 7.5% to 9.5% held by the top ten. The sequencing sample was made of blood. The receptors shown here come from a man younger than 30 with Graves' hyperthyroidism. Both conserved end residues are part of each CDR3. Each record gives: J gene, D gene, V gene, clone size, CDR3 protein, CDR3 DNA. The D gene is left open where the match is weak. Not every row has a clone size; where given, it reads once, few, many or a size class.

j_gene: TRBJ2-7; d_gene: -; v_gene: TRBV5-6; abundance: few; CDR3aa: CASSFGAGTYEQYF; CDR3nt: TGTGCCAGCAGCTTCGGAGCAGGAACCTACGAGCAGTACTTC
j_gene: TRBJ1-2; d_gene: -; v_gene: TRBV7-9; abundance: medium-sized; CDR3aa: CASSFVGGYTF; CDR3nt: TGTGCCAGCAGCTTTGTAGGCGGCTACACCTTC
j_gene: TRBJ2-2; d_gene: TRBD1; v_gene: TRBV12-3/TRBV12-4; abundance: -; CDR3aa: CASSLDRGSGELFF; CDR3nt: TGTGCCAGCAGTTTGGACAGGGGTTCCGGGGAGCTGTTTTTT
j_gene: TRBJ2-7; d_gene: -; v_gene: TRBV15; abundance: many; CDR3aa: CATSRDRGRAHEQYF; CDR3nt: TGTGCCACCAGCAGAGATCGCGGCAGGGCACACGAGCAGTACTTC
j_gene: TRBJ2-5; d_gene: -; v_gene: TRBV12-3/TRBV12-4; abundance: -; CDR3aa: CASSVRRRETQYF; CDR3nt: TGTGCCAGCAGTGTCCGGAGGAGGGAGACCCAGTACTTC
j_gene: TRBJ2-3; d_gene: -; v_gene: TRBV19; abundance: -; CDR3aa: CASKNSHLSGPDTQYF; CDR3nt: TGTGCCAGCAAAAACTCTCACCTTTCGGGGCCAGATACGCAGTATTTT
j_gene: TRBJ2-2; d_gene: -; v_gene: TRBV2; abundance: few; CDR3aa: CASQRMGNTGELFF; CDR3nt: TGTGCCAGCCAGAGGATGGGGAACACCGGGGAGCTGTTTTTT
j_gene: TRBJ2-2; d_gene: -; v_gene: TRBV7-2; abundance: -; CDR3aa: CASSLWIKPGELFF; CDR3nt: TGTGCCAGCAGCTTATGGATTAAGCCCGGGGAGCTGTTTTTT
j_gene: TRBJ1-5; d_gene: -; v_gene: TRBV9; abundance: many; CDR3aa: CASSVQGTDNQPQHF; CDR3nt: TGTGCCAGCAGCGTTCAAGGGACGGACAATCAGCCCCAGCATTTT
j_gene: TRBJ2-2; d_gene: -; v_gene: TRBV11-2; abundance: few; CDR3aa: CASSSPRRTTGELFF; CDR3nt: TGTGCCAGCAGCTCACCTCGACGGACCACCGGGGAGCTGTTTTTT
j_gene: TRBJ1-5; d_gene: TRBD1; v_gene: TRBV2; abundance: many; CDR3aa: CASRVDRAGNQPQHF; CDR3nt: TGTGCCAGCAGGGTGGACAGGGCTGGGAATCAGCCCCAGCATTTT
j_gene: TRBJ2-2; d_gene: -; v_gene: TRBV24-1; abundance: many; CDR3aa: CATGRPGELFF; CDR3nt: TGTGCCACAGGTCGACCCGGGGAGCTGTTTTTT
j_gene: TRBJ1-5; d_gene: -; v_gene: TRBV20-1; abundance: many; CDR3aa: CSARDPSPNQPQHF; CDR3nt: TGCAGTGCTAGAGATCCCAGCCCCAATCAGCCCCAGCATTTT
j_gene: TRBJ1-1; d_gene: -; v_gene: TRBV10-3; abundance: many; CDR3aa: CAISRPGGRAVEAFF; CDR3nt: TGTGCCATCAGCCGACCGGGAGGCCGCGCTGTTGAAGCTTTCTTT
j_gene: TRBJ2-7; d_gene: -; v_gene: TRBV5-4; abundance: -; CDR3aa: CASSLAGGGGYEQYF; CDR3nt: TGTGCCAGCAGCTTGGCCGGAGGAGGCGGGTACGAGCAGTACTTC
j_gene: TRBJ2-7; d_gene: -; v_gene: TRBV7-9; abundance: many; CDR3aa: CASSPTARQDYEQYF; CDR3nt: TGTGCCAGCAGCCCTACGGCCCGACAGGACTACGAGCAGTACTTC
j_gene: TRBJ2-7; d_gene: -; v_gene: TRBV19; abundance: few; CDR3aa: CASSVGTENYEQYF; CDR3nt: TGTGCCAGTAGTGTCGGGACTGAGAACTACGAGCAGTACTTC
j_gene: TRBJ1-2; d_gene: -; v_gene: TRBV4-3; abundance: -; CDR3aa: CASSQEPGVGYGYTF; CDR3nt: TGCGCCAGCAGCCAAGAACCAGGGGTGGGCTATGGCTACACCTTC
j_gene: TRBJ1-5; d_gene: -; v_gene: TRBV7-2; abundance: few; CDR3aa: CASSQVTASNQPQHF; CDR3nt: TGTGCCAGCAGCCAAGTGACAGCTAGCAATCAGCCCCAGCATTTT
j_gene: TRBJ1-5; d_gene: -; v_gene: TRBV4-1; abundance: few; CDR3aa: CASSQAPGEEQPQHF; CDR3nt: TGCGCCAGCAGCCAAGCCCCAGGGGAGGAACAGCCCCAGCATTTT
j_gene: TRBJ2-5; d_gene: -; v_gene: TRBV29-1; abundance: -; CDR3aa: CSFGSSQETQYF; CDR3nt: TGCAGCTTCGGAAGCAGCCAGGAGACCCAGTACTTC
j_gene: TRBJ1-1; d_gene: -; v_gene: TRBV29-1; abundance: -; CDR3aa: CSVEEGGDVGGTNTETFF; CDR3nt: TGCAGCGTTGAAGAGGGGGGGGATGTAGGAGGTACGAACACTGAAACTTTCTTT
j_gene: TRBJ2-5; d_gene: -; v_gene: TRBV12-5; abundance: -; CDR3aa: CASSPHREGETQYF; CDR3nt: TGTGCCAGCAGTCCCCACCGGGAAGGGGAGACCCAGTACTTC
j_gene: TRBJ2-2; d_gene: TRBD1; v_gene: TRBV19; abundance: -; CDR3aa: CATSGTGGTGELFF; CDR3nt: TGTGCCACGTCCGGGACAGGGGGCACCGGGGAGCTGTTTTTT
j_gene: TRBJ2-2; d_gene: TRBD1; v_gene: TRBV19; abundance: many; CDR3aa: CASSSDRKNTGELFF; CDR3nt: TGTGCCAGTAGTTCGGACAGGAAGAACACCGGGGAGCTGTTTTTT
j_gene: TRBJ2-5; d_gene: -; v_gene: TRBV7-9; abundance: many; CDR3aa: CASSLGGGRIGETQYF; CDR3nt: TGTGCCAGCAGCTTAGGAGGTGGTCGGATCGGAGAGACCCAGTACTTC
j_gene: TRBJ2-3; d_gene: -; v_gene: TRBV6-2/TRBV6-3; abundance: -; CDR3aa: CASSYSLLDTQYF; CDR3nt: TGTGCCAGCAGTTACTCTCTGCTAGATACGCAGTATTTT
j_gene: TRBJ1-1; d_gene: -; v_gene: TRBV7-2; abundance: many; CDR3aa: CASSLGRGAFF; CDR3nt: TGTGCCAGCAGCTTAGGCAGGGGAGCTTTCTTT
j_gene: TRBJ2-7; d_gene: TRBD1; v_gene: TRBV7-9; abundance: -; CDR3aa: CASSSTTGVDEQYF; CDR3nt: TGTGCCAGCAGCTCCACGACAGGGGTCGACGAGCAGTACTTC
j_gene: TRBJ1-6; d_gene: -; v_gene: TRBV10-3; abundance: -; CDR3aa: CASSRDRFYNSPLHF; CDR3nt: TGTGCCAGCAGTCGCGACAGGTTCTATAATTCACCCCTCCACTTT
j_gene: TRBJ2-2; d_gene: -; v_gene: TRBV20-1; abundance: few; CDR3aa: CSALIRNTGELFF; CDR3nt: TGCAGTGCTCTAATACGGAACACCGGGGAGCTGTTTTTT
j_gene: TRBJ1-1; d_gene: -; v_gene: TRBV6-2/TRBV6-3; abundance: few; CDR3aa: CASSYVPGQNTEAFF; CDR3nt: TGTGCCAGCAGTTACGTCCCGGGACAAAACACTGAAGCTTTCTTT
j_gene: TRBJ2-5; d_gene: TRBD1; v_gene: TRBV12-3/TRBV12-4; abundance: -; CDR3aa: CASRTGGGETQYF; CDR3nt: TGTGCCAGCAGGACAGGGGGCGGGGAGACCCAGTACTTC
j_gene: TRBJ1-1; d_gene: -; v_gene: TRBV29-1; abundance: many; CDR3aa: CSVESRTNTEAFF; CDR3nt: TGCAGCGTTGAGTCGAGGACGAACACTGAAGCTTTCTTT
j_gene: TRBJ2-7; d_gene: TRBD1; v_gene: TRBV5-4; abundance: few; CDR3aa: CASSLGTGAAGNYEQYF; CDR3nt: TGTGCCAGCAGCTTGGGGACAGGGGCCGCGGGCAACTACGAGCAGTACTTC
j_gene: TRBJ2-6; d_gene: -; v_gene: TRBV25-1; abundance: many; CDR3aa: CASSDPRGEGANVLTF; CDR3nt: TGTGCCAGCAGTGACCCAAGGGGAGAGGGGGCCAACGTCCTGACTTTC
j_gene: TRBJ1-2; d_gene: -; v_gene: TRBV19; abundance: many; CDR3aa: CATLAPWGYTF; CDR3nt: TGTGCCACCTTGGCCCCGTGGGGCTACACCTTC
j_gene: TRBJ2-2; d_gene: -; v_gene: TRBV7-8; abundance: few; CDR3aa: CASSQGVLLNTGELFF; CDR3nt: TGTGCCAGCAGCCAAGGGGTCCTCCTAAACACCGGGGAGCTGTTTTTT
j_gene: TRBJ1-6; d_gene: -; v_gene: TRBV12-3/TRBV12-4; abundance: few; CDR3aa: CASSPGDHSPLHF; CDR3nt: TGTGCCAGCAGTCCCGGAGATCATTCACCCCTCCACTTT
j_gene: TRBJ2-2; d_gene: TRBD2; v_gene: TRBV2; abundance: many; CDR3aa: CARERREGRSGELFF; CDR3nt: TGTGCCAGAGAGAGGCGGGAGGGCCGCTCCGGGGAGCTGTTTTTT
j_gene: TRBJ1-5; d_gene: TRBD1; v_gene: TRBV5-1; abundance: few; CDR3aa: CASSPQGDGNQPQHF; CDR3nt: TGTGCCAGCAGCCCGCAGGGGGACGGCAATCAGCCCCAGCATTTT
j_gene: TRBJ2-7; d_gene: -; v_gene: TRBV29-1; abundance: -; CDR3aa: CSLAVHRDAYEQYF; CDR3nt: TGCAGCTTAGCAGTTCACAGGGACGCCTACGAGCAGTACTTC
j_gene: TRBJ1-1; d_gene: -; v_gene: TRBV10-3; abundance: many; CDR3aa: CAISGRGSRTEAFF; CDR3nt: TGTGCCATCAGTGGTAGAGGCAGCCGGACTGAAGCTTTCTTT